Detailed here is one T cell receptor (beta chain). Its cognate antigen has yet to be identified. The input lacks base qualities; no much larger clone sits a single base away. V loses 5 bases of germline sequence and J loses 4 bases, and the interval between the two ends is 14 bases. CDR1 is given as SQVTM and CDR2 as ANQGSEA, both from the germline V gene. Including the terminal cysteine and phenylalanine, the CDR3 comprises 13 residues. Only the CDR3 portion is preserved as DNA: 39 bases, with reading frame beginning at the first base. The CDR3 regions of human TCRbeta chains were analyzed by immunosequencing. Per the original workflow: TCRs in the repertoires were compared against a reference library of SARS-CoV-2-specific TCRs that had been generated with the MIRA antigen-specificity platform. Breadth was defined as the fraction of unique TCRs that were SARS-CoV-2-associated. Depth was defined as the fraction of total T cells that were SARS-CoV-2-associated. Each spike-specific TCR was assigned to its reactive spike region and to a CD4 or CD8 class using the MIRA data. Log10-transformed breadth and depth values were compared by one-way ANOVA with Sidak's multiple comparisons tests. TCRdb limited this immuneACCESS table to in-frame rearrangements with V and J called. A share of clones is missing; checked studies link under half to unresolved V genes, and the rest is unexplained. That table supplies the V and J calls and clone size; D and trimming were determined from the DNA. This sample comprises tens of thousands of clones, approximately 85% of them detected only once. The ten largest clones add up to 9% to 13% of the sample.

The record originates from a study of T cell responses to AZD1222 COVID-19 vaccine (dated by TCRdb to the early 2020s). As for the study more broadly: TCR sequencing covered fewer than 250 trial participants: approximately 200 given two doses of AZD1222 and around 26 given two doses of MenACWY control vaccine. Trial participants were enrolled by age into subgroups of 18-55, 56-69 and 70-plus years, and about 150, 27 and 61 TCR-sequenced participants, respectively, were included in these subgroups. General study outcomes and caveats: In the small 56-69-year group, the increase in depth fell short of significance, most likely because of low power. Because no day 14 peak-response samples were available, the repertoires could be characterized only after the peak T cell response. Most participants were white British and females outnumbered males, and the authors suggested that clonal diversity may have been underestimated. Reportedly, close to half of the unique spike-specific TCRs recognized epitopes lying outside the regions that are mutated in the B.1.351 and B.1.1.7 variants. After two AZD1222 doses, both the breadth and the depth of spike-specific TCRs were significantly higher than at day 0 and than in MenACWY recipients. Conclusions about previously exposed vaccinees are limited because only 6 or 7 AZD1222 recipients were SARS-CoV-2 seropositive at baseline. The vaccine-associated CD4 TCRs covered the entire spike protein, and the dominant responses fell in regions 160-218 and 743-854.

Read against the paper, the sample's time point label means: about 28 days (+/-7) after the second vaccine dose. Because spike-specific TCR depth and breadth did not differ between the two schedules, AZD1222 recipients who got a second dose at roughly 4 weeks were pooled with those who got a second dose at roughly 12 weeks. Vaccinee samples were obtained from the UK trials COV001 and COV002, which included a single-blind randomized controlled phase 2/3 trial of AZD1222 (ChAdOx1 nCoV-19) in healthy adults. For TCRbeta chain sequencing, PBMC samples were collected from trial participants at day 0 and at day 28 after the second dose.

The clonotype originates from an adult who received the AZD1222 COVID-19 vaccine. The V and J segments used are TRBV29-1 and TRBJ1-2, with no D gene named confidently. The sequenced sample was peripheral blood, obtained 28 days after the second AZD1222 dose. The encoded CDR3 is CSVLPIDGYGYTF. The nucleotides are TGCAGCGTTCTCCCTATCGACGGCTATGGCTACACCTTC.